These 21 T cell receptor beta chains were all obtained from the same sample, sequenced in a study of spatial heterogeneity in lung cancer (dated by TCRdb to between 2018 and 2021). Results and caveats for the whole study, not just this receptor: The number of expanded intratumoral alpha and beta TCRs correlated with the tumor nonsynonymous mutation count.

The receptor library was made with 5' RACE. This sample was sequenced with a NextSeq 500. TCRdb cleaned the public reads at Q25 with fastp, built clones with MiXCR and kept in-frame beta chains. CDR3 protein duplicates are merged, each entry listing the most common genes and DNA. The sample table holds 20,000 to 25,000 distinct CDR3 sequences, of which approximately 6.5% were seen once. Approximately 10% of the sample is taken by the ten largest. Per the publication, the time point label means: sample taken at primary tumor resection. These TCRs are of unknown antigen specificity. Source: lung tumor tissue, taken at surgery. The receptors shown here come from a male donor with early-stage non-small cell lung cancer.

The chain couples TRBV7-6 to TRBJ2-5, with 11 bases identical to TRBD2. The CDR3 loop spans 17 amino acids. The V segment lost 5 bases and the J segment 7 bases; nucleotides outside the gene matches: 15. The V gene's germline CDR1 is SGHVS and CDR2 FNYEAQ. CDR3 sequence: CASSPDSGLAGGWTQYF. CDR3 nucleotide sequence: TGTGCCAGCAGCCCCGACAGCGGACTAGCGGGCGGCTGGACCCAGTACTTC.

There are many counts of this clonotype. The J gene is TRBJ2-7, the V gene TRBV28; 7 nucleotides match TRBD2. CDR3 length equals 14 residues. Germline V gene sequence: CDR1 MDHEN, CDR2 SYDVKM. The trim removed 8 bases at V and 7 bases at J, leaving 14 bases unmatched. The CDR3 region is CASRPMAGAREQYF. The CDR3 bases are TGTGCCAGCCGGCCAATGGCGGGAGCTCGGGAGCAGTACTTC.

This clonotype was picked up many times. V and J are TRBV7-3 and TRBJ2-7; perhaps TRBD2 as D (6 bases). The ends were cut back, 6 bases at V and 7 bases at J, with 19 bases in the middle. CDR1 is SGHTA, CDR2 FQGTGA, per germline. The CDR3 runs 14 residues. The CDR3 sequence is CASRSRAGVGEQYF. Here the CDR3 DNA reads TGTGCCAGCAGATCTCGAGCGGGCGTGGGGGAGCAGTACTTC.

The J gene is TRBJ1-4, the V gene TRBV28; the D is unclear. V shed 3 bases and J shed 12 bases, with 17 bases lying between them. Germline values: CDR1 MDHEN, CDR2 SYDVKM. There are 14 residues in the CDR3. As DNA, the CDR3 is TGTGCCAGCAGTTTTCGGGGTGGAATAGGAGAACTGTTTTTT. This translates into CASSFRGGIGELFF.

Points on this clonotype: At one of its ends the junction is not consistent with the germline gene, which may arise from a read error. The J gene is TRBJ2-7, the V gene TRBV6-2 or TRBV6-3, with D tentatively TRBD2 (6 bases). The germline V gene encodes CDR1 MNHEY and CDR2 SVGEGT. This CDR3 has 15 residues. CDR3 bases: TGTGCCAGCACCTACTCGGGACTTCTCTCCAACGAGCAGTACTTC. It yields the protein CASTYSGLLSNEQYF.

This clonotype was counted ten times or more. The J gene is TRBJ2-2, the V gene TRBV5-4; tentatively, D is TRBD1 (5 bases). This CDR3 comprises 15 residues. From germline, CDR1 is SGHNT and CDR2 YYREEE (reference sequence). V lost 0 bases and J lost 0, with 6 bases in between. CDR3 coding DNA: TGTGCCAGCAGCTTGGGGGGCGCGAACACCGGGGAGCTGTTTTTT. This encodes CASSLGGANTGELFF.

This CDR3 reads CASSPMTARLTFF. The CDR3 DNA follows: TGTGCCAGCAGCCCGATGACAGCCAGGTTGACTTTCTTT. The chain links TRBV5-6 to TRBJ1-1; a weak D match, TRBD1 (5 bases). This CDR3 spans 13 amino acids. CDR1 and CDR2 (germline): SGHDT, YYEEEE. V lost 4 bases, J lost 12 bases, and 19 bases lay in between.

The V gene is TRBV29-1, the J gene TRBJ2-5; no clear D. CDR3 length: 13 amino acids. Between the trimmed V and J ends, which lost 7 bases and 5 bases, there was a span of 17 bases. Per germline, CDR1 SQVTM and CDR2 ANQGSEA. Written as DNA, the CDR3 is TGCAGCGCCCAGAGATTTAGGTCCGAGACCCAGTACTTC. Its translation is CSAQRFRSETQYF.

This clonotype was detected ten times or more. The chain uses TRBV10-3 and TRBJ1-5; D possibly corresponds to TRBD1 (6 bases). V was trimmed by 0 bases and J by 5 bases, leaving 11 bases between them. The length of the CDR3 is 15 residues. Per germline, CDR1 ENHRY and CDR2 SYGVKD. The CDR3 protein is CAISESAEGDQPQHF. DNA of the CDR3: TGTGCCATCAGTGAGTCGGCGGAGGGGGATCAGCCCCAGCATTTT.

This clonotype appeared many times. The chain employs TRBV5-1 and TRBJ2-2; weak D call: TRBD2 (6 bases). Trimming removed 4 bases from V and 4 bases from J, with 11 bases in between. This CDR3 has 14 residues. In germline, CDR1 is SGHRS, CDR2 YFSETQ. The CDR3 is CASSLGLPTGELFF. The CDR3 nucleotides read TGCGCCAGCAGCCTGGGACTTCCCACCGGGGAGCTGTTTTTT.

This clonotype was observed many times. This sequence joins TRBV20-1 and TRBJ2-1; 8 positions agree with TRBD2. In germline, CDR1 is DFQATT, CDR2 SNEGSKA (reference sequence). V gave up 0 bases and J gave up 8 bases; unmatched junction bases: 21. This CDR3 is built from 19 residues. In DNA form, the CDR3 reads TGCAGTGCTAGAGATCCCCTGCGGGCGGGAGGCCCTTCTGGGGATGAGCAGTTCTTC. Residues: CSARDPLRAGGPSGDEQFF.

This clonotype was recorded at least ten times. This chain connects TRBV6-2 or TRBV6-3 to TRBJ1-1; D gene ambiguous. The CDR3 is 17 amino acids. Trimming took off 4 bases at V and 4 bases at J, with 22 bases between the two ends. Germline CDR1 is MNHEY and CDR2 is SVGEGT. CDR3 nucleotides: TGTGCCAGCAGTTCCTCCAAAAGTGGGGTCGGGAGCACTGAAGCTTTCTTT. Amino acids: CASSSSKSGVGSTEAFF.

This clonotype has a handful of counts. The rearrangement uses TRBV7-7 and TRBJ2-3, with unresolved D. The V end was cut by 2 bases, the J end by 8 bases, with 11 bases between. Germline assignment: CDR1 SSHAT and CDR2 FNYEAQ (reference sequence). The CDR3 consists of 13 residues. CDR3 DNA sequence: TGTGCCAGCAGCTTAACAGCCTGGGGTACGCAGTATTTT. Translated, it gives CASSLTAWGTQYF.

For this clonotype: A much larger clone differs from this one at a single base, so this may be a read error. The chain combines TRBV28 with TRBJ2-6; tentatively, D is TRBD1 or TRBD2 (5 bases each). The CDR3 is made up of 15 amino acids. Germline V lookup: CDR1 MDHEN, CDR2 SYDVKM. CDR3 DNA sequence: TGTGCCAACAGTTCCCCCGGGGCGGGGGCCAACGTCCTGACTTTC. It yields the protein CANSSPGAGANVLTF.

This clonotype counts as medium-sized. The genes are TRBV6-2 or TRBV6-3 and TRBJ1-1; D unclear. The CDR3 spans 13 residues. Per the germline V gene, CDR1 is MNHEY and CDR2 is SVGEGT. Trimming took off 4 bases at V and 1 base at J, with 7 bases between the two ends. DNA for the CDR3: TGTGCCAGCAGTTTCACGAAGAACACTGAAGCTTTCTTT. It encodes CASSFTKNTEAFF.

Many counts were recorded for this clonotype. This chain connects TRBV5-1 to TRBJ2-1, with no clear D. Trimming pared 4 bases from V and 5 bases from J, leaving 16 bases between. This CDR3 region has 15 residues. Germline CDR1 reads SGHRS; CDR2 reads YFSETQ. For the CDR3, the DNA is TGCGCCAGCAGCAAAACCAATCCCCAGGACAATGAGCAGTTCTTC. Its protein product is CASSKTNPQDNEQFF.

There are many counts of this clonotype. The J gene is TRBJ1-6, the V gene TRBV6-1; D call uncertain. The CDR3 has 15 residues. The V gene's germline CDR1 is MNHNS and CDR2 SASEGT. V was trimmed by 3 bases and J by 4 bases, leaving 10 bases between them. The CDR3 is CASSEIRRYNSPLHF. CDR3 DNA: TGTGCCAGCAGTGAGATACGACGGTATAATTCACCCCTCCACTTT.

In its sample, this clonotype was seen a few times. The chain is built from TRBV6-5 and TRBJ1-5; no reliable D call. Germline V gives CDR1 MNHEY, CDR2 SVGAGI. V lost 7 bases and J 2 bases, leaving 12 bases between the germline ends. There are 14 residues in the CDR3. CDR3 bases: TGTGCCAGCAAGTCGTTCCAAGGCAATCAGCCCCAGCATTTT. Protein sequence: CASKSFQGNQPQHF.

The V gene is TRBV5-6, the J gene TRBJ2-7; TRBD1 matches at 9 bases. CDR3 size: 15 residues. Trimming at V came to 3 bases and at J to 1 base, leaving 5 bases not matched to a gene. Germline-derived CDR1 and CDR2 are SGHDT and YYEEEE. CDR3 loop: CASSSRDRVSYEQYF. The CDR3 nucleotides are TGTGCCAGCAGCTCCCGGGACAGGGTTTCCTACGAGCAGTACTTC.

This clonotype was counted ten times or more. V is TRBV6-1 and J is TRBJ2-7, with D hard to call. Deletions cut 7 bases from V and 4 bases from J, with 17 bases between. Germline V CDR1 and CDR2: MNHNS, SASEGT. CDR3 length: 14 residues. The CDR3 DNA is TGTGCCAGCACGGCGGAACTACCCCCGTACGAGCAGTACTTC. It translates to CASTAELPPYEQYF.

This clonotype was seen repeatedly, ten times or more. The chain carries TRBV5-1 and TRBJ2-1, with D possibly matching TRBD2 (6 bases). V gave up 4 bases and J gave up 3 bases, with 17 bases separating them. The length of the CDR3 is 16 residues. CDR1 is SGHRS and CDR2 is YFSETQ in the germline V gene. The CDR3 loop is CASSHQSGGNYNEQFF. DNA for the CDR3: TGCGCCAGCAGCCACCAGTCTGGAGGGAACTACAATGAGCAGTTCTTC.